Listed below are T cell receptor beta chains from one sample, sequenced in a study of regulatory T cells in long-lasting Graves disease. Each CDR3 protein is one row after TCRdb ran MiXCR on the multiplex PCR reads. The sample contains a few hundred thousand distinct CDR3 sequences, around 20% of which appear only once. The sequences come from peripheral blood mononuclear cells (PBMCs), collected when the disease was refractory, from a patient treated with antithyroid drugs. Source of these receptors: a female donor with Graves disease. Each CDR3 is given with its conserved first and last residue. The order of the fields is clone size, CDR3 length, J gene, V gene, CDR3 protein. Size is stated for part of the rows, as once, few or many counts, or as a class when the clone is expanded.

size: many; length: 15; J: TRBJ2-7; V: TRBV6-5; CDR3: CASSYALAGPDEQYF
size: many; length: 16; J: TRBJ2-7; V: TRBV6-5; CDR3: CASSSPTSGLSYEQYF
size: few; length: 17; J: TRBJ1-2; V: TRBV3-1; CDR3: CASSQGNFGGTGNGYTF
size: few; length: 14; J: TRBJ1-5; V: TRBV6-2/TRBV6-3; CDR3: CASKRTGSHQPQHF
size: NA; length: 15; J: TRBJ2-3; V: TRBV6-9; CDR3: CASSYRAGSTDTQYF
size: few; length: 15; J: TRBJ2-5; V: TRBV5-1; CDR3: CASSLDLTGPETQYF
size: many; length: 16; J: TRBJ2-7; V: TRBV19; CDR3: CASNPQVTSGMNEQYF
size: NA; length: 16; J: TRBJ1-3; V: TRBV9; CDR3: CASSVGEGALGDTIYF
size: NA; length: 14; J: TRBJ2-5; V: TRBV7-9; CDR3: CASSSPGSQETQYF
size: many; length: 16; J: TRBJ2-7; V: TRBV2; CDR3: CASRRASGFSGAVQYF
size: few; length: 13; J: TRBJ2-1; V: TRBV2; CDR3: CASRLGANPEQFF
size: once; length: 13; J: TRBJ2-1; V: TRBV30; CDR3: CAWSVGQGGEQFF
size: once; length: 17; J: TRBJ2-5; V: TRBV4-1; CDR3: CASSQGSHSRGGETQYF
size: NA; length: 11; J: TRBJ1-2; V: TRBV20-1; CDR3: CSARVESGYTF
size: few; length: 11; J: TRBJ1-2; V: TRBV19; CDR3: CASSAGVGYTF
size: NA; length: 16; J: TRBJ2-2; V: TRBV7-3; CDR3: CASRNPGQGAPGELFF
size: NA; length: 14; J: TRBJ1-1; V: TRBV30; CDR3: CAWDKGRQNTEAFF
size: few; length: 14; J: TRBJ1-2; V: TRBV5-1; CDR3: CASSFEGELLGYTF
size: NA; length: 16; J: TRBJ1-5; V: TRBV25-1; CDR3: CASSESEGSLSQPQHF
size: many; length: 15; J: TRBJ2-5; V: TRBV20-1; CDR3: CSARNPAGADVTQYF
size: few; length: 13; J: TRBJ2-2; V: TRBV9; CDR3: CASSPGVGGELFF
size: few; length: 15; J: TRBJ2-2; V: TRBV24-1; CDR3: CATGERDLITGELFF
size: many; length: 14; J: TRBJ1-2; V: TRBV29-1; CDR3: CSVVGQTYNYGYTF
size: many; length: 13; J: TRBJ1-1; V: TRBV2; CDR3: CASRQGRNTEAFF
size: few; length: 13; J: TRBJ2-7; V: TRBV9; CDR3: CASSPTVDDEQYF
size: many; length: 15; J: TRBJ2-7; V: TRBV28; CDR3: CASSPGLESTYEQYF
size: NA; length: 15; J: TRBJ1-1; V: TRBV15; CDR3: CATSRDLQLNTEALF
size: NA; length: 15; J: TRBJ2-7; V: TRBV5-4; CDR3: CASSWSGTKSYEQYF